This T cell receptor beta chain was obtained from a study of primary melanoma T cells and metastatic recurrence (dated by TCRdb to 2018 to 2020). Broadly, across the study: The cohort consisted of about 200 primary melanomas of stage T2 to T4, each more than 1 mm thick. The study tested whether T-cell fraction and T-cell repertoire clonality in primary melanoma tumors predicted patient outcome. The T-cell fraction measured by TCR beta sequencing was weighed against progression-free survival, the clinical outcome chosen for the comparison. Histopathological grading of tumor-infiltrating lymphocytes was compared with the sequencing-derived T-cell fraction.

The library was prepared using the immunoSEQ multiplex PCR assay. Primary melanoma tumor tissue underwent high-throughput sequencing of the T-cell receptor beta chain. As for the original processing: Repertoire analyses included TCRB CDR3 sharing between samples and the distribution of insertions and deletions. A gradient-boosted model ranked the predictive value of the T-cell fraction against histopathological variables. The table comes from immuneACCESS by way of TCRdb, which keeps in-frame sequences with V and J called. Part of the clones is missing from these tables; in studies checked, under half for an unresolved V gene and the rest for unknown reasons. V, J and clone size are those of that table, while D and trimming were read from the DNA. Counted in this sample were 500 to 750 clones; 79% of them appeared once. The ten largest clones take up 45% to 60% of the sample. Note on this clone: Its antigen has not been determined. Base qualities are missing; no much larger clone stands one base away.

The research as a whole found: Progression-free survival prediction was reportedly improved more by adding T-cell fraction to tumor thickness than by adding any other histopathological variable. Protection appeared to be conferred by a T-cell fraction above 20% regardless of ulceration status, mitotic rate or nodal disease. Progression-free survival was reportedly predicted by the tumor T-cell fraction independently of age, mitotic rate, ulceration and thickness. An effective T-cell-mediated antitumor response in primary melanoma was presented by the authors only as a suggestion rather than as a demonstrated mechanism.

The patients had surgically resected primary melanoma that was considered potentially curable but at risk of metastatic recurrence. The sequence came from a human donor with melanoma. The specimen sequenced was melanoma tumor tissue.

The DNA sequence follows: TGTGCCAGCAGCCAAGGGTCGGCTAGCGGGAGTTTAAACACCGGGGAGCTGTTTTTT. This sequence encodes CASSQGSASGSLNTGELFF. In this chain, TRBV7-4 is recombined with TRBJ2-2, and TRBD2 aligns with 10 junction nucleotides. Trimming leaves V shorter by 5 bases and J shorter by 2 bases, with the junction holding 14 bases beyond the gene matches. As encoded in the germline V gene, CDR1 is SGHVT while CDR2 is SQSDAQ. Taken from cysteine to phenylalanine, the CDR3 has 19 residues. Only the CDR3 DNA stays, 57 bases, in frame from base 1.